Listed below are T cell receptor beta chains from one sample, sequenced in a study of persistence of HIV-infected CD4 T cells. These receptors have no known antigen. Sequencing used immunoSEQ multiplex PCR; TCRdb keeps in-frame clones, though not all of them. Among approximately 65,000 clones listed, about 69% were seen once. Sequences were derived from CD4+ T cells sorted from PBMCs after approximately 19-hour stimulation, sampled from a patient who received antiretroviral therapy. These receptors were obtained from an adult man with HIV who was CMV-seropositive. Both conserved end residues are part of each CDR3. The order of the fields is D gene, J gene, V gene, CDR3 length, clone size, CDR3 protein, CDR3 DNA. The D gene is left open where the match is weak. Size is omitted from some rows. Given values are once, few, many or a class for expanded clones.

d_gene: .; j_gene: TRBJ2-3; v_gene: TRBV10-3; len: 15; abundance: .; CDR3aa: CAISEMGGAADTQYF; CDR3nt: TGTGCCATCAGTGAGATGGGGGGGGCGGCAGATACGCAGTATTTT
d_gene: TRBD1; j_gene: TRBJ2-1; v_gene: TRBV5-8; len: 16; abundance: .; CDR3aa: CASRQGASSSYNEQFF; CDR3nt: TGTGCCAGCAGACAGGGGGCCTCTTCTTCCTACAATGAGCAGTTCTTC
d_gene: TRBD1; j_gene: TRBJ1-4; v_gene: TRBV7-6; len: 14; abundance: medium-sized; CDR3aa: CASSKRGPFEKLFF; CDR3nt: TGTGCCAGCAGCAAAAGGGGGCCTTTCGAAAAACTGTTTTTT
d_gene: TRBD1; j_gene: TRBJ2-3; v_gene: TRBV9; len: 15; abundance: .; CDR3aa: CASSPRQGTRDTQYF; CDR3nt: TGTGCCAGCAGCCCAAGACAGGGGACGAGAGATACGCAGTATTTT
d_gene: .; j_gene: TRBJ2-3; v_gene: TRBV12-1; len: 16; abundance: .; CDR3aa: CASSFSSYPRTDTQYF; CDR3nt: TGTGCCAGCAGCTTTTCTAGTTACCCACGCACAGATACGCAGTATTTT
d_gene: TRBD1; j_gene: TRBJ2-7; v_gene: TRBV19; len: 12; abundance: medium-sized; CDR3aa: CASGTGGGEQYF; CDR3nt: TGTGCCAGCGGGACAGGGGGCGGTGAGCAGTACTTC
d_gene: TRBD1; j_gene: TRBJ1-3; v_gene: TRBV6-5; len: 16; abundance: once; CDR3aa: CASSYEGQFSGNTIYF; CDR3nt: TGTGCCAGCAGTTACGAGGGACAGTTCTCTGGAAACACCATATATTTT
d_gene: .; j_gene: TRBJ1-5; v_gene: TRBV6-1; len: 15; abundance: .; CDR3aa: CASSEQMGYNQPQHF; CDR3nt: TGTGCCAGCAGTGAGCAAATGGGATACAATCAGCCCCAGCATTTT
d_gene: .; j_gene: TRBJ1-6; v_gene: TRBV28; len: 15; abundance: .; CDR3aa: CASKGQSTYNSPLHF; CDR3nt: TGTGCCAGCAAAGGACAGTCTACATATAATTCACCCCTCCACTTT
d_gene: .; j_gene: TRBJ1-2; v_gene: TRBV7-2; len: 15; abundance: .; CDR3aa: CASSPREGGSYGYTF; CDR3nt: TGTGCCAGCAGCCCCCGGGAGGGAGGAAGCTATGGCTACACCTTC
d_gene: .; j_gene: TRBJ1-6; v_gene: TRBV6-1; len: 14; abundance: .; CDR3aa: CASSEARPGSPLHF; CDR3nt: TGTGCCAGCAGTGAAGCCAGACCTGGCTCACCCCTCCACTTT
d_gene: .; j_gene: TRBJ1-6; v_gene: TRBV18; len: 14; abundance: .; CDR3aa: CASSPEQGYSPLHF; CDR3nt: TGTGCCAGCTCACCAGAGCAGGGTTATTCACCCCTCCACTTT
d_gene: TRBD1; j_gene: TRBJ1-2; v_gene: TRBV3-1/TRBV3-2; len: 14; abundance: many; CDR3aa: CASTQGGLRDGYTF; CDR3nt: TGTGCCAGCACCCAGGGGGGTCTAAGGGATGGCTACACCTTC
d_gene: TRBD1; j_gene: TRBJ1-1; v_gene: TRBV7-9; len: 15; abundance: .; CDR3aa: CASSPQTGMNTEAFF; CDR3nt: TGTGCCAGCAGCCCCCAGACAGGGATGAACACTGAAGCTTTCTTT
d_gene: .; j_gene: TRBJ1-3; v_gene: TRBV5-8; len: 19; abundance: .; CDR3aa: CASSLGCWPHPRWGNTIYF; CDR3nt: TGTGCCAGCAGCTTGGGATGCTGGCCCCACCCTCGATGGGGAAACACCATATATTTT
d_gene: .; j_gene: TRBJ2-3; v_gene: TRBV7-6; len: 14; abundance: .; CDR3aa: CASSLRGVTDTQYF; CDR3nt: TGTGCCAGCAGCTTAAGGGGGGTCACAGATACGCAGTATTTT
d_gene: .; j_gene: TRBJ2-1; v_gene: TRBV7-9; len: 16; abundance: .; CDR3aa: CASSPQNGSWPDEQFF; CDR3nt: TGTGCCAGCAGCCCGCAGAATGGGTCATGGCCCGATGAGCAGTTCTTC
d_gene: .; j_gene: TRBJ2-6; v_gene: TRBV18; len: 14; abundance: .; CDR3aa: CASSPEAGANVLTF; CDR3nt: TGTGCCAGCTCACCGGAGGCCGGGGCCAACGTCCTGACTTTC
d_gene: TRBD1; j_gene: TRBJ2-3; v_gene: TRBV24-1; len: 17; abundance: once; CDR3aa: CATSDWGTGQGTDTQYF; CDR3nt: TGTGCCACCAGTGATTGGGGGACAGGGCAAGGGACAGATACGCAGTATTTT
d_gene: TRBD1; j_gene: TRBJ1-5; v_gene: TRBV7-8; len: 15; abundance: .; CDR3aa: CASSWGQGGNQPQHF; CDR3nt: TGTGCCAGCAGCTGGGGACAGGGGGGGAATCAGCCCCAGCATTTT
d_gene: .; j_gene: TRBJ1-2; v_gene: TRBV6-5; len: 13; abundance: .; CDR3aa: CASSYGGANGYTF; CDR3nt: TGTGCCAGCAGTTACGGGGGGGCGAATGGCTACACCTTC
d_gene: .; j_gene: TRBJ2-7; v_gene: TRBV6-6; len: 13; abundance: .; CDR3aa: CASTSNVLYEQYF; CDR3nt: TGTGCCAGCACCTCCAATGTTTTGTACGAGCAGTACTTC
d_gene: TRBD1; j_gene: TRBJ1-1; v_gene: TRBV10-3; len: 13; abundance: few; CDR3aa: CAISESGTAEAFF; CDR3nt: TGTGCCATCAGTGAGTCGGGGACAGCTGAAGCTTTCTTT
d_gene: TRBD1; j_gene: TRBJ1-3; v_gene: TRBV2; len: 15; abundance: .; CDR3aa: CASSSTGTAGNTIYF; CDR3nt: TGTGCCAGCAGTTCTACCGGGACAGCTGGAAACACCATATATTTT
d_gene: .; j_gene: TRBJ1-1; v_gene: TRBV12-5; len: 14; abundance: .; CDR3aa: CASDTPGVGTEAFF; CDR3nt: TGTGCTAGTGACACTCCCGGGGTGGGCACTGAAGCTTTCTTT
d_gene: .; j_gene: TRBJ2-7; v_gene: TRBV6-6; len: 14; abundance: .; CDR3aa: CASSYGWTEYEQYF; CDR3nt: TGTGCCAGCAGTTACGGCTGGACAGAATACGAGCAGTACTTC
d_gene: .; j_gene: TRBJ2-2; v_gene: TRBV6-6; len: 15; abundance: .; CDR3aa: CASTLDSPNTGELFF; CDR3nt: TGTGCCAGCACCCTAGACAGTCCTAACACCGGGGAGCTGTTTTTT
d_gene: TRBD2; j_gene: TRBJ2-6; v_gene: TRBV19; len: 15; abundance: .; CDR3aa: CASSSGGTGANVLTF; CDR3nt: TGTGCCAGTAGTAGCGGGGGGACTGGGGCCAACGTCCTGACTTTC
d_gene: TRBD2; j_gene: TRBJ2-1; v_gene: TRBV18; len: 17; abundance: .; CDR3aa: CASSPRSGGARDNEQFF; CDR3nt: TGTGCCAGCTCACCTCGTAGCGGGGGGGCCCGTGATAATGAGCAGTTCTTC
d_gene: .; j_gene: TRBJ1-1; v_gene: TRBV7-8; len: 13; abundance: .; CDR3aa: CASSLTEGSEAFF; CDR3nt: TGTGCCAGCAGCTTAACAGAGGGGTCTGAAGCTTTCTTT
d_gene: .; j_gene: TRBJ1-4; v_gene: TRBV18; len: 13; abundance: .; CDR3aa: CASSRAGSAKLFF; CDR3nt: TGTGCCAGCTCTCGGGCGGGGTCCGCAAAACTGTTTTTT
d_gene: .; j_gene: TRBJ2-3; v_gene: TRBV24-1; len: 17; abundance: .; CDR3aa: CATSGGTRRTGTDTQYF; CDR3nt: TGTGCCACCAGTGGAGGGACACGGCGGACGGGCACAGATACGCAGTATTTT
d_gene: .; j_gene: TRBJ2-3; v_gene: TRBV7-2; len: 13; abundance: .; CDR3aa: CASSLFGEDTQYF; CDR3nt: TGTGCCAGCAGCTTGTTCGGTGAGGATACGCAGTATTTT
d_gene: .; j_gene: TRBJ1-4; v_gene: TRBV28; len: 11; abundance: once; CDR3aa: CASRGPEKLFF; CDR3nt: TGTGCCAGCAGGGGACCTGAAAAACTGTTTTTT
d_gene: .; j_gene: TRBJ1-5; v_gene: TRBV5-6; len: 16; abundance: .; CDR3aa: CASSLYGREGNQPQHF; CDR3nt: TGTGCCAGCAGCTTGTATGGCAGGGAGGGCAATCAGCCCCAGCATTTT
d_gene: .; j_gene: TRBJ2-2; v_gene: TRBV3-1/TRBV3-2; len: 12; abundance: few; CDR3aa: CASSQGIGELFF; CDR3nt: TGTGCCAGCAGCCAAGGTATTGGGGAGCTGTTTTTT
d_gene: TRBD2; j_gene: TRBJ2-1; v_gene: TRBV24-1; len: 16; abundance: .; CDR3aa: CATSDPSAGGYNEQFF; CDR3nt: TGTGCCACCAGTGATCCCTCAGCGGGGGGGTACAATGAGCAGTTCTTC
d_gene: .; j_gene: TRBJ1-6; v_gene: TRBV6-1; len: 14; abundance: .; CDR3aa: CASSEALGSSPLHF; CDR3nt: TGTGCCAGCAGTGAAGCGCTGGGAAGTTCACCCCTCCACTTT
d_gene: .; j_gene: TRBJ1-4; v_gene: TRBV6-6; len: 16; abundance: .; CDR3aa: CASSLSTLRTNEKLFF; CDR3nt: TGTGCCAGCAGCCTCTCAACCCTCAGGACTAATGAAAAACTGTTTTTT
d_gene: TRBD1; j_gene: TRBJ2-7; v_gene: TRBV27; len: 19; abundance: .; CDR3aa: CASSFRDGLGQGFYYEQYF; CDR3nt: TGTGCCAGCAGTTTTCGGGATGGCTTGGGACAGGGGTTTTACTACGAGCAGTACTTC
d_gene: TRBD2; j_gene: TRBJ2-2; v_gene: TRBV6-6; len: 19; abundance: .; CDR3aa: CASSRNSGGLKLRTGELFF; CDR3nt: TGTGCCAGCAGTCGTAATTCGGGGGGTCTCAAGCTCCGGACCGGGGAGCTGTTTTTT
d_gene: .; j_gene: TRBJ1-1; v_gene: TRBV6-5; len: 15; abundance: .; CDR3aa: CASSLAGGVNTEAFF; CDR3nt: TGTGCCAGCAGTTTAGCGGGAGGGGTTAACACTGAAGCTTTCTTT
d_gene: .; j_gene: TRBJ1-1; v_gene: TRBV2; len: 11; abundance: .; CDR3aa: CASLENTEAFF; CDR3nt: TGTGCCAGCCTAGAGAACACTGAAGCTTTCTTT
d_gene: .; j_gene: TRBJ1-2; v_gene: TRBV29-1; len: 13; abundance: .; CDR3aa: CSVESARPGGYTF; CDR3nt: TGCAGCGTTGAATCGGCTCGTCCCGGAGGCTACACCTTC
d_gene: TRBD1; j_gene: TRBJ2-6; v_gene: TRBV6-6; len: 14; abundance: .; CDR3aa: CASDGTAGANVLTF; CDR3nt: TGTGCCAGTGACGGGACAGCTGGGGCCAACGTCCTGACTTTC
d_gene: TRBD1; j_gene: TRBJ2-3; v_gene: TRBV6-6; len: 16; abundance: .; CDR3aa: CASSYSDRARRDTQYF; CDR3nt: TGTGCCAGCAGTTACTCTGACAGGGCCAGAAGAGATACGCAGTATTTT